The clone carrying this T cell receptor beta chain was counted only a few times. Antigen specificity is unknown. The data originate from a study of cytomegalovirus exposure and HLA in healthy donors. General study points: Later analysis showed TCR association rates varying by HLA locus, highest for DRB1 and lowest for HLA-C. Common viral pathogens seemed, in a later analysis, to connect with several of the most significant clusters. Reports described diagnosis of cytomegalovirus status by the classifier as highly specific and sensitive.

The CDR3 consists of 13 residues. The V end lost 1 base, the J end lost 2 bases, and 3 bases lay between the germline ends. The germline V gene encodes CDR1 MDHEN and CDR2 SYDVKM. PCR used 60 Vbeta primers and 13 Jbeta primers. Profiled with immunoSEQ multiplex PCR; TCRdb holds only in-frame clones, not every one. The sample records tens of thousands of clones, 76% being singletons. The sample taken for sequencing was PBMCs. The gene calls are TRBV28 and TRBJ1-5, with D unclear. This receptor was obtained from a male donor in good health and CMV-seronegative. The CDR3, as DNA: TGTGCCAGCAGTTTATTAGGCAATCAGCCCCAGCATTTT. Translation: CASSLLGNQPQHF.